A single sample is the source of the 4 T cell receptor beta chains below, sequenced in a study of blood T cell repertoires in COVID-19. Data came from immunoSEQ multiplex PCR; TCRdb stores just in-frame clones and leaves some out. The sample lists 95,000 to 120,000 clones; approximately 80% were seen once. The sequencing input was peripheral blood. These receptor sequences come from a woman in her sixties or seventies with acute or convalescent COVID-19.

The V gene is TRBV3-1 (or the pseudogene TRBV3-2), the J gene TRBJ1-5; no clear D. The CDR3 sequence is 14 residues long. Germline V CDR1 and CDR2: LGHDT, YNNKEL (reference sequence). Deletions cut 5 bases from V and 6 bases from J, with 14 bases between. CDR3 bases: TGTGCCAGCAGCGACGAATGGGAGGCTCAGCCCCAGCATTTT. Its protein product is CASSDEWEAQPQHF.

The chain carries TRBV11-3 and TRBJ1-6, with 8 bases lining up with TRBD1. The V segment lost 1 base and the J segment 14 bases; nucleotides outside the gene matches: 4. The CDR3 runs to 13 residues. Looked up from germline, CDR1 is SGHNT and CDR2 is YENEEA. The CDR3 coding sequence is TGTGCCAGCAGCTTAGGCGCAGGGGGCACCCTCCACTTT. It specifies CASSLGAGGTLHF.

The rearrangement links TRBV15 to TRBJ2-3; 12 positions agree with TRBD2. Germline CDR1 is LNHNV and CDR2 is YYDKDF (reference sequence). The V gene end was trimmed by 0 bases and the J gene end by 7 bases; junction bases not matched to a gene: 8. The CDR3 consists of 17 residues. CDR3 bases: TGTGCCACCAGCAGAGAAGTCGCTAGCGGGGGGGCGAATACGCAGTATTTT. This gives the protein CATSREVASGGANTQYF.

The J gene is TRBJ2-7, the V gene TRBV2; D remains ambiguous. Deletions cut 9 bases from V and 4 bases from J, with 10 bases between. Per germline, CDR1 SNHLY and CDR2 FYNNEI. The CDR3 totals 11 residues. The CDR3 spells CASAVAYEQYV. As DNA, the CDR3 is TGTGCCAGTGCGGTAGCTTACGAGCAGTACGTC.